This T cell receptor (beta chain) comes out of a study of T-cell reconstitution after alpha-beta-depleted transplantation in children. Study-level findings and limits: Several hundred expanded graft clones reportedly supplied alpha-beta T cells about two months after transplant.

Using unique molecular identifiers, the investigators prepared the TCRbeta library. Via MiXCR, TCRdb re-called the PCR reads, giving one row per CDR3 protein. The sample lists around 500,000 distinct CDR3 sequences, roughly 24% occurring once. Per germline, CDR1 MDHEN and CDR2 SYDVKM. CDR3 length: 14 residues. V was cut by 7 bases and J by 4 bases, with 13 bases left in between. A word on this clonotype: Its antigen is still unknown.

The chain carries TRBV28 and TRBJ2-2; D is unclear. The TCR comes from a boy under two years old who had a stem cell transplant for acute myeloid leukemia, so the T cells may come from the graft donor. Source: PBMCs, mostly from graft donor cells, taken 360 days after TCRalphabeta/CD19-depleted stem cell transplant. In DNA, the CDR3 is TGTGCCAGCATGAAACCGACCATCACCGGGGAGCTGTTTTTT. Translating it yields CASMKPTITGELFF.